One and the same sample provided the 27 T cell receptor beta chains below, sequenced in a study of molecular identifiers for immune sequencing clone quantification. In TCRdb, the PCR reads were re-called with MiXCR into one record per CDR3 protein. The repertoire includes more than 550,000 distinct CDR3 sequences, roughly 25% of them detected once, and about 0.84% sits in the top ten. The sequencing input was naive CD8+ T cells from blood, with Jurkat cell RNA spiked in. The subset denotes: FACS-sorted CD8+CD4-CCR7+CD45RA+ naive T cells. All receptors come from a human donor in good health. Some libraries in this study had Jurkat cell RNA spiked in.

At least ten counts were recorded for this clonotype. The CDR3, as DNA: TGCGCCAGCAGCCAAGGTTTGTCTGGGGCCAACGTCCTGACTTTC. This translates into CASSQGLSGANVLTF. This chain uses TRBV4-3 with TRBJ2-6, with D hard to call. The V gene's germline CDR1 is LGHNA and CDR2 YSLEER. The CDR3 is 15 amino acids. The ends were cut back, 1 base at V and 1 base at J, with 5 bases in the middle.

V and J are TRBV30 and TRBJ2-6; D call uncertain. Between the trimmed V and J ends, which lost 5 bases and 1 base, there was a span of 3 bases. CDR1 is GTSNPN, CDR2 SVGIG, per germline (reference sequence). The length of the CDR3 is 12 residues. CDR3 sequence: CAWGSGANVLTF. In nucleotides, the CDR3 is TGTGCCTGGGGGTCTGGGGCCAACGTCCTGACTTTC. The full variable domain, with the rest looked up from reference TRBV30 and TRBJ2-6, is SQTIHQWPATLVQPVGSPLSLECTVEGTSNPNLYWYRQAAGRGLQLLFYSVGIGQISSEVPQNLSASRPQDRQFILSSKKLLLSDSGFYLCAWGSGANVLTFGAGSRLTVL.

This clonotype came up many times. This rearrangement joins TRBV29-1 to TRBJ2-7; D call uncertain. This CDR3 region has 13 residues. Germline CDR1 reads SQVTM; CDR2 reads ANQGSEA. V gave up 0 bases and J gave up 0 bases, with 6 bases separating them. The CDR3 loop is CSVEEGSSYEQYF. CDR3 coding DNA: TGCAGCGTTGAAGAAGGTAGCTCCTACGAGCAGTACTTC.

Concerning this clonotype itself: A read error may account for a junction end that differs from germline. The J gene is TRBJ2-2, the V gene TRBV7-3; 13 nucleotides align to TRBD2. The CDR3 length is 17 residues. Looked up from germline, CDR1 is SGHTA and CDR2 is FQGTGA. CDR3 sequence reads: CATTPGLAGVITGELVF. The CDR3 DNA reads TGTGCCACGACCCCAGGACTAGCGGGAGTGATCACCGGGGAGCTGGTGTTT. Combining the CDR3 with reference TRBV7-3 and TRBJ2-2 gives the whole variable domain GAGVSQTPSNKVTEKGKYVELRCDPISGHTALYWYRQSLGQGPEFLIYFQGTGAADDSGLPNDRFFAVRPEGSVSTLKIQRTERGDSAVYLCATTPGLAGVITGELVFGEGSRLTVL.

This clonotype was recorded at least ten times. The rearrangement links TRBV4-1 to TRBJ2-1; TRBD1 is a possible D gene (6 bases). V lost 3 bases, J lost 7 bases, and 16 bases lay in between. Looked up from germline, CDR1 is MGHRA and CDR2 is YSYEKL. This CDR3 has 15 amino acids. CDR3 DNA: TGCGCCAGCAGCCAGAGGGATACAGGGTGGAATGAGCAGTTCTTC. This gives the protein CASSQRDTGWNEQFF.

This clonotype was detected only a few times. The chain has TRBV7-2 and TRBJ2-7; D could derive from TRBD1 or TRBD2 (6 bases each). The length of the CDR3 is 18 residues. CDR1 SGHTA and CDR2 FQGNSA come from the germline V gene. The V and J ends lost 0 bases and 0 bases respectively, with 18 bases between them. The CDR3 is CASSLARGWGQSSYEQYF. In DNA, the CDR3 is TGTGCCAGCAGCTTAGCGCGGGGATGGGGACAAAGCTCCTACGAGCAGTACTTC. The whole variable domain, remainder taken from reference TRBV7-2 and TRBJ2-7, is GAGVSQSPSNKVTEKGKDVELRCDPISGHTALYWYRQSLGQGLEFLIYFQGNSAPDKSGLPSDRFSAERTGGSVSTLTIQRTQQEDSAVYLCASSLARGWGQSSYEQYFGPGTRLTVT.

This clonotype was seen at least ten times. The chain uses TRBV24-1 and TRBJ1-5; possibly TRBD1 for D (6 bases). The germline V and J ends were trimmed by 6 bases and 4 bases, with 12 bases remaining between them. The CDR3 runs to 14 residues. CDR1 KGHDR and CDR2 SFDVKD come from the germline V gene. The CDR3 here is CATSLDSPNQPQHF. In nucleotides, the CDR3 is TGTGCCACCAGTTTGGACAGCCCAAATCAGCCCCAGCATTTT.

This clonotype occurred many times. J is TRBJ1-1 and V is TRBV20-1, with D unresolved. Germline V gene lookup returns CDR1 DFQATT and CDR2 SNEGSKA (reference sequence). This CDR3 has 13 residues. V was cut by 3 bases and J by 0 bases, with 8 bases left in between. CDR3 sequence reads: CSASNGLNTEAFF. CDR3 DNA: TGCAGTGCTAGTAACGGATTGAACACTGAAGCTTTCTTT.

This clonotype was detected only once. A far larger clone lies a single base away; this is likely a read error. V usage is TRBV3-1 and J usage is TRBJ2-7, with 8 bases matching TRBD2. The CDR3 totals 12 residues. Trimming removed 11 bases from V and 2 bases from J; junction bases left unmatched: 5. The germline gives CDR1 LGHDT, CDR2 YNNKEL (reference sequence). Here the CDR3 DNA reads TGTGCCGGCTCGGGGGGGCCCTACGAGCAGTACTTC. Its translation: CAGSGGPYEQYF.

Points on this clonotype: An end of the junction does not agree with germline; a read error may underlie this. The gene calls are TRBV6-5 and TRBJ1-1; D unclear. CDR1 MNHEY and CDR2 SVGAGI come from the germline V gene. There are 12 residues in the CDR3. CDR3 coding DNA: TGTGCCAGCGGCAAACTGAACACTGGAGCTTTCTTT. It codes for CASGKLNTGAFF.

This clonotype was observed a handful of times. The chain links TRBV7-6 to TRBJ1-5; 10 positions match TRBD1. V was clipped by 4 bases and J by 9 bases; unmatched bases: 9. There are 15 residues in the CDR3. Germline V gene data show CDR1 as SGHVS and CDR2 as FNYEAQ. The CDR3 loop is CASSSGQGLGRPQHF. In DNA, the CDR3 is TGTGCCAGCAGCTCGGGACAGGGGCTGGGTCGGCCCCAGCATTTT.

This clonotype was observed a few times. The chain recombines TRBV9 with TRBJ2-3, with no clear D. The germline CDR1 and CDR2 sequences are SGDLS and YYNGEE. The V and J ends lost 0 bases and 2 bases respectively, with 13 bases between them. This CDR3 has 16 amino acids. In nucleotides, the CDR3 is TGTGCCAGCAGCGTAGATGTCTTGGGCGACACAGATACGCAGTATTTT. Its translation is CASSVDVLGDTDTQYF. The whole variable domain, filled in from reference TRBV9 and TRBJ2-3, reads DSGVTQTPKHLITATGQRVTLRCSPRSGDLSVYWYQQSLDQGLQFLIQYYNGEERAKGNILERFSAQQFPDLHSELNLSSLELGDSALYFCASSVDVLGDTDTQYFGPGTRLTVL.

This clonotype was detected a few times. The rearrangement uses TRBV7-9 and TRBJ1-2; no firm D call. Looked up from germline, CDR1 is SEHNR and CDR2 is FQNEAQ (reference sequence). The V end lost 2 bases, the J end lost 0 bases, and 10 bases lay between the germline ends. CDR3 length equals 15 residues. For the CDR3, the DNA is TGTGCCAGCAGCTTAACTACAGCAGCTAACTATGGCTACACCTTC. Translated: CASSLTTAANYGYTF.

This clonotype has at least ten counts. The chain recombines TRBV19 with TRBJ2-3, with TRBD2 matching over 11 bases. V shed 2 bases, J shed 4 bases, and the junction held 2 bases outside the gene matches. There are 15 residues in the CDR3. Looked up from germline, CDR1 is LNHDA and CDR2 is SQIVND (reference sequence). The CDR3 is CASSILGLAADTQYF. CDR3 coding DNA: TGTGCCAGTAGTATATTGGGACTAGCGGCAGATACGCAGTATTTT.

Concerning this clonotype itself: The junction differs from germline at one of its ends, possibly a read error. The DNA for the CDR3 is TGTGCCAGCAGCGCCAAAAGCTCGAACACTAAAGCTTTCTTT. Protein sequence: CASSAKSSNTKAFF. V gene TRBV9 combines with J gene TRBJ1-1; D uncertain. CDR1 is SGDLS and CDR2 is YYNGEE in the germline V gene. This CDR3 is built from 14 residues.

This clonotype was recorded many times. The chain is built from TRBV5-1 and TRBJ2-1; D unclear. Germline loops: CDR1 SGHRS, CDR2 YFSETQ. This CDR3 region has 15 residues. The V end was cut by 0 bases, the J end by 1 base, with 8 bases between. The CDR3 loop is CASSLAGWSYNEQFF. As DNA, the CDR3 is TGCGCCAGCAGCTTGGCCGGGTGGTCCTACAATGAGCAGTTCTTC.

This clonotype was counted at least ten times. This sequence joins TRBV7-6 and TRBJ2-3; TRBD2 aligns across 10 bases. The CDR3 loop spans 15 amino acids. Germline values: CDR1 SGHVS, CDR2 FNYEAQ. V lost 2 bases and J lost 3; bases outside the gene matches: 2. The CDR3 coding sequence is TGTGCCAGCAGCTTACTAGCGGGAGAAACAGATACGCAGTATTTT. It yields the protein CASSLLAGETDTQYF.

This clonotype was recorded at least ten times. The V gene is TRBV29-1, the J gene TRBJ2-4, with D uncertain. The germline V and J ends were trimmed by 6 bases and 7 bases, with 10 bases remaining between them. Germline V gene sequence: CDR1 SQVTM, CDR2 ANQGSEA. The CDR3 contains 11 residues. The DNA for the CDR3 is TGCAGCGTAGTCCAGGTCAACATTCAGTACTTC. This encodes CSVVQVNIQYF.

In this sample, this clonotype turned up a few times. As DNA, the CDR3 is TGTGCCAGCAGCTCGACTCCGGGACAGGGGATACCTGAAGCTTTCTTT. Amino acid sequence: CASSSTPGQGIPEAFF. The genes are TRBV7-9 and TRBJ1-1; 10 nucleotides align to TRBD1. CDR1 SEHNR and CDR2 FQNEAQ come from the germline V gene (reference sequence). With V trimmed by 4 bases and J by 6 bases, 11 bases remained unmatched. This CDR3 has 16 amino acids.

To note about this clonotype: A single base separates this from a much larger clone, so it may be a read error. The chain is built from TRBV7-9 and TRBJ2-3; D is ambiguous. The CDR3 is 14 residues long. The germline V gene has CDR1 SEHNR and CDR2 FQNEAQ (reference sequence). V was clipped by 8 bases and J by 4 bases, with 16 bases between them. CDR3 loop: CASCWFSGADTQYF. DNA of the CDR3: TGTGCCAGCTGCTGGTTCTCGGGCGCAGATACGCAGTATTTT.

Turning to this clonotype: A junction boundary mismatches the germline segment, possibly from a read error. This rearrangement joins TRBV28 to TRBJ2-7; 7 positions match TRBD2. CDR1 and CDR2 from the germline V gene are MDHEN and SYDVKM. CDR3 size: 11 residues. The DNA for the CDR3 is TGTGCCAGTCATAGCGGGTACGAGCAGAACTTC. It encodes CASHSGYEQNF.

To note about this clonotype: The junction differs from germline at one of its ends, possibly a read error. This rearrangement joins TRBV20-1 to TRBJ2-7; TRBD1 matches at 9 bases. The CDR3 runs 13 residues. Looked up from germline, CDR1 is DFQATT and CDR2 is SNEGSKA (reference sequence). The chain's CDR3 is CSAWDRETYEQHF. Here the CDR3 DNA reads TGCAGTGCCTGGGACAGGGAGACGTACGAGCAGCACTTC.

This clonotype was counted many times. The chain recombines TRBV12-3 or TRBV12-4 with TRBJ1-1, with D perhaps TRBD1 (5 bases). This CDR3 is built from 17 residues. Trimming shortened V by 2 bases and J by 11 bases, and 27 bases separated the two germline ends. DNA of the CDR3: TGTGCCAGCAGTTTAAGGGGTTTCGCTGGACCCGAGGGATGTGCTTTCTTT. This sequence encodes CASSLRGFAGPEGCAFF.

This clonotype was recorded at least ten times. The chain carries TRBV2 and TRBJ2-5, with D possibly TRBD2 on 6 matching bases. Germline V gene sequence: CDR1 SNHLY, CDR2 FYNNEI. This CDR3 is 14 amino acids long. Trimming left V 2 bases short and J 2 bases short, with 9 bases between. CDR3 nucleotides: TGTGCCAGCAGTGAATCCGGGACTCAAGAGACCCAGTACTTC. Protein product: CASSESGTQETQYF.

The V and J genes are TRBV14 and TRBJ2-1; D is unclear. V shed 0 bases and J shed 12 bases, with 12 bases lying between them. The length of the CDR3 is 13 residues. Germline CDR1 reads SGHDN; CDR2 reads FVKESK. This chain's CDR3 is CASSQDYPTGQFF. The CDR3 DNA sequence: TGTGCCAGCAGCCAAGATTATCCCACGGGGCAGTTCTTC. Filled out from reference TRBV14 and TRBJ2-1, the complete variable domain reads EAGVTQFPSHSVIEKGQTVTLRCDPISGHDNLYWYRRVMGKEIKFLLHFVKESKQDESGMPNNRFLAERTGGTYSTLKVQPAELEDSGVYFCASSQDYPTGQFFGPGTRLTVL.

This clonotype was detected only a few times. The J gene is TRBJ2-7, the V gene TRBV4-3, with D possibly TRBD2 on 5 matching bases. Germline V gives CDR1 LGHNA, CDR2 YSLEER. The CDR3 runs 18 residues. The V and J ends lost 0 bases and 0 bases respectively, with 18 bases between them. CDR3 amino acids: CASSQDRTRAVSSYEQYF. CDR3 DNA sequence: TGCGCCAGCAGCCAAGATAGGACTCGGGCGGTAAGCTCCTACGAGCAGTACTTC.

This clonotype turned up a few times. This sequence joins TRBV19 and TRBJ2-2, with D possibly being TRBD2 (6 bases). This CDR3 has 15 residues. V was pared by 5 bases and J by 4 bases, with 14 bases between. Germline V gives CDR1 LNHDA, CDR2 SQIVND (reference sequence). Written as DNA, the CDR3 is TGTGCCAGTAGTCGGGAGCCACGGGTCACCGGGGAGCTGTTTTTT. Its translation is CASSREPRVTGELFF.